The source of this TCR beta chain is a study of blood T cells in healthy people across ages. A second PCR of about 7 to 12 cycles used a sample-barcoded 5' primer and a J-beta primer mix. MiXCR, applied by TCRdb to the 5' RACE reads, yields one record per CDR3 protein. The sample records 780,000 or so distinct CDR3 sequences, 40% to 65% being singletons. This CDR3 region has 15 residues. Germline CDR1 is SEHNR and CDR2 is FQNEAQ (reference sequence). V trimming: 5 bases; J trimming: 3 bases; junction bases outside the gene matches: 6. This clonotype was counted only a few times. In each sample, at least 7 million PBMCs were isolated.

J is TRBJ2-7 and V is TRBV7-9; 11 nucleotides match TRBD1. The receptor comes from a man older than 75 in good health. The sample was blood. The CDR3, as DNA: TGTGCCAGCAGCCAAACCGGGACAGGGGGCTACGAGCAGTACTTC. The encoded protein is CASSQTGTGGYEQYF. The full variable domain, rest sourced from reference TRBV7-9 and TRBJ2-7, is DTGVSQNPRHKITKRGQNVTFRCDPISEHNRLYWYRQTLGQGPEFLTYFQNEAQLEKSRLLSDRFSAERPKGSFSTLEIQRTEQGDSAMYLCASSQTGTGGYEQYFGPGTRLTVT.